These T cell receptor beta chains were read from a single sample in a study of early stage breast cancer tumors. Clones were read by immunoSEQ multiplex PCR, and TCRdb kept only the in-frame ones, dropping some. Of just under 2,000 clones in the sample, around 66% were seen once. Material: normal breast tissue next to the tumor. These TCRs come from a person aged 35-49 years with breast cancer. Each CDR3 is given with its conserved first and last residue. The D gene is left open where the match is weak. Only some rows state a clone size, as once, few, many or a class for expanded clones.

D gene	V gene	clone size	J gene	CDR3 protein	CDR3 DNA
NA	TRBV28	NA	TRBJ2-7	CASNRRGYEQYF	TGTGCCAGCAACCGCAGGGGCTACGAGCAGTACTTC
TRBD2	TRBV11-3	NA	TRBJ2-5	CASSLVLGLAGVGETQYF	TGTGCCAGCAGCTTAGTCCTCGGACTAGCGGGAGTGGGGGAGACCCAGTACTTC
NA	TRBV7-6	NA	TRBJ1-1	CASSLGTENTEAFF	TGTGCCAGCAGCTTAGGGACGGAGAACACTGAAGCTTTCTTT
NA	TRBV28	few	TRBJ1-1	CASSTSFPFEAFF	TGTGCCAGCAGCACCAGTTTCCCCTTTGAAGCTTTCTTT
TRBD1	TRBV10-3	NA	TRBJ2-3	CAISPGQGAIRADTQYF	TGTGCCATCAGTCCGGGACAGGGGGCGATCAGGGCAGATACGCAGTATTTT
NA	TRBV28	once	TRBJ1-2	CASSRRTGYIAYGYTF	TGTGCCAGCAGTCGACGAACAGGGTATATAGCCTATGGCTACACCTTC
NA	TRBV19	NA	TRBJ1-1	CASRAAGDTEAFF	TGTGCCAGTAGAGCAGCGGGGGACACTGAAGCTTTCTTT
TRBD2	TRBV4-2	NA	TRBJ2-4	CASSHGTSEAIQYF	TGTGCCAGCAGCCACGGGACTAGCGAAGCTATTCAGTACTTC
NA	TRBV11-3	NA	TRBJ1-2	CASSLGLGRSRGYTF	TGTGCCAGCAGCTTAGGACTGGGACGGTCAAGGGGCTACACCTTC
NA	TRBV11-2	NA	TRBJ2-7	CASSSNYEQYF	TGTGCCAGCAGTTCTAACTACGAGCAGTACTTC